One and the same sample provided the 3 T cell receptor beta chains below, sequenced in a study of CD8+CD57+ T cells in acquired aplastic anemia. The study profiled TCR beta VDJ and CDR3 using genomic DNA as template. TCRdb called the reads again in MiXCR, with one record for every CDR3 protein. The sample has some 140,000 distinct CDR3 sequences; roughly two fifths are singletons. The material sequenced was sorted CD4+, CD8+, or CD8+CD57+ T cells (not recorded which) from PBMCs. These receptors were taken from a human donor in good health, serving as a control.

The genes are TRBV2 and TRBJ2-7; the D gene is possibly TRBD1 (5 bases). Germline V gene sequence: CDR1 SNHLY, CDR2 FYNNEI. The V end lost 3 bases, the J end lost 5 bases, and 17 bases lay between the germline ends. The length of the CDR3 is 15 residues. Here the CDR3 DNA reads TGTGCCAGCAGTGACCTCAGGGTGGCTTCCCACGAGCAGTACTTC. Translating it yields CASSDLRVASHEQYF.

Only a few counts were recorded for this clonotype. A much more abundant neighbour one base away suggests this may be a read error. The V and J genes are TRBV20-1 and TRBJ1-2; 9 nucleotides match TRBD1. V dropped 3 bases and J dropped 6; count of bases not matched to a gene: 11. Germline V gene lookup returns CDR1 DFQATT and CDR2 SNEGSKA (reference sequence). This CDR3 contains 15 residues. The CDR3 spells CSARGLTGGVHGYTF. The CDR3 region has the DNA TGCAGTGCTAGGGGATTGACAGGGGGAGTCCATGGCTACACCTTC.

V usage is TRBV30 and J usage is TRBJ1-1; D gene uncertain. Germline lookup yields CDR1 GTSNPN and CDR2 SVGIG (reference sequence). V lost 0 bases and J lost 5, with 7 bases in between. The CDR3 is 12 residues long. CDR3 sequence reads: CAWSVSGTEAFF. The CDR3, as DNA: TGTGCCTGGAGTGTTTCGGGGACTGAAGCTTTCTTT.